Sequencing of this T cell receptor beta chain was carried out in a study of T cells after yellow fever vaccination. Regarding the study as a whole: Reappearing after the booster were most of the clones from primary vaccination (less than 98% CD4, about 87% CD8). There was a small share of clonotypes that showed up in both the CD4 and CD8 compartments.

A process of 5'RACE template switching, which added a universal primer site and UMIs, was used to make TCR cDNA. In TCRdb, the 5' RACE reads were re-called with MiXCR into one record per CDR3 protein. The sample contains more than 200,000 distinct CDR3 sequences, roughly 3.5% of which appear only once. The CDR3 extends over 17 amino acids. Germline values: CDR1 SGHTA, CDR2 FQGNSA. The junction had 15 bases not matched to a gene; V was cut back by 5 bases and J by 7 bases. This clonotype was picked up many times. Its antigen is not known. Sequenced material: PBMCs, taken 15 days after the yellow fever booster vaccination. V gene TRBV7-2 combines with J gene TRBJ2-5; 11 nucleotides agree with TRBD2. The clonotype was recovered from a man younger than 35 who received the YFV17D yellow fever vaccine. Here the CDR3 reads CASSRTRVLAGEGTQYF. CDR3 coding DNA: TGTGCCAGCAGCCGGACCAGGGTACTAGCGGGGGAAGGGACCCAGTACTTC.